This is a list of T cell receptor beta chains from one sample in a study of blood T cell repertoires in COVID-19. Repertoires were generated with immunoSEQ multiplex PCR, while TCRdb's copy carries only in-frame clones and drops some. The table has 95,000 to 150,000 clones, around 88% seen once. The sequencing input was peripheral blood. Source of these receptors: a woman aged 45-60 years with active or convalescent COVID-19. The CDR3 runs from the conserved cysteine through the conserved F or W.

>TRBV2
CASMADRGDHGAFF
>TRBV30
CAWSVGLAGDEQYF
>TRBV11-2
CASSAGPMYF
>TRBV30
CAWRSRPDNTDTQYF
>TRBV14
CASSQVAGDSGNTIYF
>TRBV4-1
CASSLRLAGRGNEQFF
>TRBV7-2
CASSLVTSSGQVYYEQYF
>TRBV21-1
CASSKGPWAQNSYEQYF
>TRBV29-1
CSVEGGDGYTF
>TRBV2
CASNGWEVRSEQYF
>TRBV28
CASSFPDSGGSYNEQFF
>TRBV9
CASSPLHF
>TRBV7-9
CASSRDRGTATNEKLFF
>TRBV7-9
CASSLAVGFYEQYF
>TRBV7-8
CASSLRENYGYTF
>TRBV2
CASSFGEVQFF
>TRBV27
CASSFPGTRGQFF
>TRBV2
CASSDEAGGADTQYF
>TRBV6-5
CASSYSGTADGYTF
>TRBV11-2
CASSLDGPGGSVADTQYF
>TRBV4-2
CASSQEGGLAASRMFQFF
>TRBV2
CASSEESGNTIYF
>TRBV21-1
CASSKGHAPGTSALREFSGELFF
>TRBV9
CASSERQGEGTDTQYF
>TRBV2
CASSVGGIPLGAFF